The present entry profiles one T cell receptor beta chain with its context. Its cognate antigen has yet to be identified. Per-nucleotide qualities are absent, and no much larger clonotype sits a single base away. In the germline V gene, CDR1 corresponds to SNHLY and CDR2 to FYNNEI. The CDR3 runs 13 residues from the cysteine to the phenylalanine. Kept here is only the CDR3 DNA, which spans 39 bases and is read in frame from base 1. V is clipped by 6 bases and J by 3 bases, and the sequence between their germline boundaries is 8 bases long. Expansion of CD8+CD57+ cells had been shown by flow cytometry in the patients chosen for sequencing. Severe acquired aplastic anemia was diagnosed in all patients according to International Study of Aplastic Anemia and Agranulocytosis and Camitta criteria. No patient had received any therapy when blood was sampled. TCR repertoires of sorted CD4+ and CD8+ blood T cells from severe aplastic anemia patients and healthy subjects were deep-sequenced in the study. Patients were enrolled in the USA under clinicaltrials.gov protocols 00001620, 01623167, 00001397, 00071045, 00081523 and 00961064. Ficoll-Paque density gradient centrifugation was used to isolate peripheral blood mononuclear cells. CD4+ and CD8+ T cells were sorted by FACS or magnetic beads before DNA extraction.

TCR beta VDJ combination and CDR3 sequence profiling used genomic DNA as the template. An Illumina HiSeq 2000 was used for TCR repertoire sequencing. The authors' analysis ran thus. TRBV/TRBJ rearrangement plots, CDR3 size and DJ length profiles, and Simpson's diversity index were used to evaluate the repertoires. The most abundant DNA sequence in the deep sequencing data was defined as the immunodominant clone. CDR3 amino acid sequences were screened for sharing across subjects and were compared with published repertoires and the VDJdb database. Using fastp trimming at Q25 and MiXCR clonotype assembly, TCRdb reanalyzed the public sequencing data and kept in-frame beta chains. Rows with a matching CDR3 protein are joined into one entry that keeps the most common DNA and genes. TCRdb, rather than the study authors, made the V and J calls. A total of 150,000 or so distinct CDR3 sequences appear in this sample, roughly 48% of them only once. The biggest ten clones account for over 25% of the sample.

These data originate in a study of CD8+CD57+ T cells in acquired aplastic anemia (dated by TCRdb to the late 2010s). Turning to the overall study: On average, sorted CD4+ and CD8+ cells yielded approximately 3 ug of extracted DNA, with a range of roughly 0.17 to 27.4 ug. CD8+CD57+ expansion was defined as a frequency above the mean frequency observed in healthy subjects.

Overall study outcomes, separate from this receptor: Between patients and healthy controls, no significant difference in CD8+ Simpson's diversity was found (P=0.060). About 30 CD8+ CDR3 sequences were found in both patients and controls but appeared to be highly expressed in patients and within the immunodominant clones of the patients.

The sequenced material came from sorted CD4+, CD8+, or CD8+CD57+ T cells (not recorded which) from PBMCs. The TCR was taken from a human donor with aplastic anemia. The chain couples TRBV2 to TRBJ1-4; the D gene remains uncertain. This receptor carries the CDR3 CASRIFANEKLFF. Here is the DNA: TGTGCCAGCAGAATCTTCGCTAATGAAAAACTGTTTTTT.